This T cell receptor (beta chain) was identified in a study of OX40 agonist ivuxolimab in advanced cancers. Study overall: People who had prior anti-PD-1, anti-PD-L1 or anti-CTLA-4 therapy could take part, and approximately 43% had some.

The method was immunoSEQ multiplex PCR; TCRdb's version includes in-frame clones alone and lacks a portion of them. The sample has tens of thousands of clones; 65% to 85% are singletons. Drawing of blood for sampling happened at baseline, at cycle 4 day 1, and at cycle 7 day 1. V lost 0 bases and J 2 bases, leaving 9 bases between the germline ends. CDR3 length: 14 residues. Per the germline V gene, CDR1 is SGHDT and CDR2 is YYEEEE. Concerning this clone: Its antigen is currently unknown.

Study-wide results and limits: CD8+ T cells showed, on average, more clonal expansion than CD4+ cells.

The input for sequencing was CD4+ or CD8+ T cells sorted from blood, taken in a trial of the OX40 agonist ivuxolimab. The source is an adult with an advanced solid tumor such as melanoma, head and neck, liver or kidney cancer. This chain joins TRBV5-6 and TRBJ2-7, with D perhaps TRBD1 or TRBD2 (6 bases each). The CDR3 coding sequence is TGTGCCAGCAGCTTGGTGGGGGGCCCCTACGAGCAGTACTTC. Translation: CASSLVGGPYEQYF.